Reported below is one T cell receptor beta chain. This record comes from a study of Ad26.COV2.S vaccination and SARS-CoV-2 variants. Stated treatment: approximately 18 received Ad26.COV2.S at low or high dose, single or two shots; about 5 received placebo; per-sample allocation not given. Material that was analyzed had been drawn on day 63 after the first vaccine or placebo injection. Sequencing was performed with immunoSEQ multiplex PCR; in TCRdb, only in-frame clones are kept and a portion is missing. The table lists about 350,000 clones, 70% to 90% of them singletons. The germline V and J ends were trimmed by 5 bases and 4 bases, with 14 bases remaining between them. The CDR3 totals 14 residues. The germline CDR1 and CDR2 sequences are LGHNA and YSLEER.

The sample was peripheral blood, taken in a trial of Ad26.COV2.S vaccine versus placebo. The TCR sequence derives from a person between 18 and 65 years old who received the Ad26.COV2.S COVID-19 vaccine or a placebo. The V and J genes are TRBV4-3 and TRBJ1-1; a possible D gene is TRBD1 (5 bases). The CDR3 region is CASSSKAGGTEAFF. Here the CDR3 DNA reads TGCGCCAGCAGCTCCAAGGCTGGGGGCACTGAAGCTTTCTTT.